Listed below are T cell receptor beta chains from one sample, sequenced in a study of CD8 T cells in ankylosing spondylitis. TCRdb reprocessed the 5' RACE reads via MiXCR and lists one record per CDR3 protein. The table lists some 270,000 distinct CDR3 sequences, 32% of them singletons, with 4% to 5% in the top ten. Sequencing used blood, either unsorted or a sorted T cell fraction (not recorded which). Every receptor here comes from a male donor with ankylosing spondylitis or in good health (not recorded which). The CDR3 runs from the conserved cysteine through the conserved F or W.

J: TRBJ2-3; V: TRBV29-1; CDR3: CSVLFPVGTLQSTDTQYF
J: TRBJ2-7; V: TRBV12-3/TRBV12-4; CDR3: CASARPGYEQYF
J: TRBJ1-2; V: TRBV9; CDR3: CASSGMGPGYTF
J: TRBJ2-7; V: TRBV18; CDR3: CASSPSDRGYEQYF
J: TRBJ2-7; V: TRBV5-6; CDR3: CASSFEAGGYEHYF
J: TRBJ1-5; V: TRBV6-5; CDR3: CASSYGGRNSNQPQHF
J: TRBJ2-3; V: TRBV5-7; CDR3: CASGPGVLAGERTDTQYF
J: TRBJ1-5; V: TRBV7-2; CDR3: CASSPSPNQPQHF
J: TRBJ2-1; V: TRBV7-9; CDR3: CASSLLQVSYNEQFF
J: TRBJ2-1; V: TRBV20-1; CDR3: CCARDRKASGGPAIGQFF
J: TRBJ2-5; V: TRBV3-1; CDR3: CASSQARAWETQYF
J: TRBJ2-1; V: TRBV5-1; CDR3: CASSLVGDTYNEQFF
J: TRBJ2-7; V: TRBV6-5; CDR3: CASSYLGREDEQYF
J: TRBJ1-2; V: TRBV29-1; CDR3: CSVPSRDTYRGYTF
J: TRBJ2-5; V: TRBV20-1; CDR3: CSASSPGLAGGTYQETQYF
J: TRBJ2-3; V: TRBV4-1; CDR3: CASSTTGVSTDTQYF
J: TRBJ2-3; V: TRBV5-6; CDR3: CASSLDTRLNLVTQYF
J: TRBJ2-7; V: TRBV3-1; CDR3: CASSQEGFYEQYF
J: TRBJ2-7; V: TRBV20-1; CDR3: CSARADRATYEQYF